Shown below are 26 T cell receptor beta chains from a single sample sequenced in a study of T cell repertoires in cytomegalovirus infection. TCRdb re-called the reads through MiXCR, storing one row per CDR3 protein. The repertoire consists of around 210,000 distinct CDR3 sequences, with around 6.6% occurring once and the leading ten covering under 7%. The sequenced material came from PBMCs. The source of these receptors is a human donor in good health (CMV status not recorded). Some clones in this sample may be carry-over from other donors' samples.

Concerning this clonotype: This could be a read error, since a much larger clone is one nucleotide away. J is TRBJ1-2 and V is TRBV20-1; no clear D gene. The length of the CDR3 is 11 residues. Trimming shortened V by 3 bases and J by 7 bases, and 9 bases separated the two germline ends. Germline CDR1 is DFQATT and CDR2 is SNEGSKA (reference sequence). The CDR3 protein is CSASTASGYTF. The CDR3, as DNA: TGCAGTGCTAGTACTGCTTCTGGCTACACCTTC.

A note on this clonotype: Compared with germline, one end of the junction differs, possibly owing to a read error. The V and J genes are TRBV7-2 and TRBJ1-6; no clear D gene. Germline loops: CDR1 SGHTA, CDR2 FQGNSA. This CDR3 spans 14 amino acids. In DNA form, the CDR3 reads TGTGCCAGCAGACCTCGTATGGGTAATTCACCCCTACACTTT. Its translation is CASRPRMGNSPLHF.

This clonotype has only a few counts. V usage is TRBV20-1 and J usage is TRBJ2-7; D not resolved. Trimming stripped 0 bases from V and 3 bases from J, with 9 bases between. Germline assignment: CDR1 DFQATT and CDR2 SNEGSKA (reference sequence). This CDR3 contains 13 residues. CDR3 sequence reads: CSARDLGYYEQYF. The CDR3 nucleotides read TGCAGTGCTAGAGATCTGGGTTACTACGAGCAGTACTTC.

At least ten counts were recorded for this clonotype. This chain connects TRBV6-1 to TRBJ1-3, with a possible D match to TRBD1 (5 bases). CDR1 and CDR2 from the germline V gene are MNHNS and SASEGT. The CDR3 totals 17 residues. V was cut by 8 bases and J by 5 bases, with 25 bases left in between. The chain's CDR3 is CASAQGPRRTSRNTIYF. Written as DNA, the CDR3 is TGTGCCAGCGCCCAAGGGCCTAGACGGACATCCCGAAACACCATATATTTT.

This clonotype showed up many times. Relative to the germline gene, one junction end is altered; a read error may explain this. V and J are TRBV7-7 and TRBJ1-1; D is ambiguous. This CDR3 is built from 15 residues. The germline CDR1 and CDR2 sequences are SSHAT and FNYEAQ (reference sequence). The CDR3 loop reads CASSPLSGKNTEAFF. DNA for the CDR3: TGTGCTAGCAGCCCCCTTAGTGGGAAGAACACTGAAGCTTTCTTT.

Many counts were recorded for this clonotype. This chain joins TRBV6-1 and TRBJ2-7; 8 bases are shared with TRBD1. V dropped 8 bases and J dropped 2; count of bases not matched to a gene: 14. The CDR3 covers 16 residues. Germline V gives CDR1 MNHNS, CDR2 SASEGT. DNA of the CDR3: TGTGCCAGCGCCGACACCGACAGGGGTCTTCCCTACGAGCAGTACTTC. Amino acid sequence: CASADTDRGLPYEQYF.

This clonotype was observed many times. The V and J genes are TRBV5-6 and TRBJ2-2; D gene ambiguous. The germline V and J ends were trimmed by 3 bases and 7 bases, with 10 bases remaining between them. CDR3 length: 13 residues. CDR1 and CDR2 from the germline V gene are SGHDT and YYEEEE. This CDR3 is CASSSEVGGELFF. DNA for the CDR3: TGTGCCAGCAGCTCCGAGGTGGGCGGGGAGCTGTTTTTT. Complete variable domain (other parts from reference TRBV5-6 and TRBJ2-2): DAGVTQSPTHLIKTRGQQVTLRCSPKSGHDTVSWYQQALGQGPQFIFQYYEEEERQRGNFPDRFSGHQFPNYSSELNVNALLLGDSALYLCASSSEVGGELFFGEGSRLTVL.

This clonotype was detected ten times or more. The chain employs TRBV7-9 and TRBJ1-1; D perhaps matches TRBD1 (6 bases). This CDR3 is 16 amino acids long. V was clipped by 8 bases and J by 3 bases, with 22 bases between them. CDR1 is SEHNR and CDR2 is FQNEAQ in the germline V gene (reference sequence). CDR3 in amino acids: CASSSTEGGVYTEAFF. For the CDR3, the DNA is TGTGCCAGCTCTTCCACCGAGGGGGGGGTATACACTGAAGCTTTCTTT.

This clonotype was detected many times. CDR3: CASRTGGRETQYF. For the CDR3, the DNA is TGTGCCAGCAGAACAGGGGGCCGAGAGACCCAGTACTTC. This chain joins TRBV6-6 and TRBJ2-5; 9 bases are a match to TRBD1. Germline V gene lookup returns CDR1 MNHNY and CDR2 SVGAGI (reference sequence). V was clipped by 6 bases and J by 4 bases; unmatched bases: 3. CDR3 length: 13 residues.

This chain uses TRBV11-3 with TRBJ2-1; 8 bases align to TRBD2. Losses at the gene ends were 1 base for V and 1 base for J; bases not matched to a gene: 3. Germline CDR1 SGHNT, CDR2 YENEEA. This CDR3 spans 16 amino acids. CDR3 residues: CASSLAGGASYNEQFF. The DNA of the CDR3 is TGTGCCAGCAGCTTAGCGGGGGGGGCTTCCTACAATGAGCAGTTCTTC.

The CDR3 region has the DNA TGCAGCGTTGAAGGATGGAGCGGAAGCACAGATACGCAGTATTTT. This gives the protein CSVEGWSGSTDTQYF. V gene TRBV29-1 combines with J gene TRBJ2-3; tentative D call: TRBD2 (5 bases). CDR1 SQVTM and CDR2 ANQGSEA come from the germline V gene. The CDR3 is 15 residues long. With 1 base removed from V and 0 bases from J, the gap between germline ends came to 11 bases.

This clonotype has a count of ten or more. The rearrangement uses TRBV20-1 and TRBJ2-1; no reliable D call. The CDR3 is 15 residues long. Germline CDR1 DFQATT, CDR2 SNEGSKA (reference sequence). V lost 3 bases, J lost 1 base, and 13 bases lay in between. The chain's CDR3 is CSASPPGVSYNEQFF. The CDR3, as DNA: TGCAGTGCTAGCCCTCCAGGTGTTTCCTACAATGAGCAGTTCTTC.

The chain employs TRBV18 and TRBJ1-6; D is ambiguous. This CDR3 region has 14 residues. The V and J ends lost 8 bases and 4 bases respectively, with 12 bases between them. The germline V gene has CDR1 KGHSH and CDR2 LQKENI. The CDR3, as DNA: TGTGCCAGCAACGAGGGATATTATAATTCACCCCTCCACTTT. It specifies CASNEGYYNSPLHF.

The rearrangement joins TRBV20-1 to TRBJ2-7; D not resolved. CDR1 is DFQATT, CDR2 SNEGSKA, per germline (reference sequence). V dropped 6 bases and J dropped 2 bases, with 14 bases sitting between them. There are 13 residues in the CDR3. CDR3 amino acids: CSASPAGPYEQYF. CDR3 DNA: TGCAGTGCCAGCCCCGCAGGTCCCTACGAGCAGTACTTC.

The rearrangement joins TRBV11-2 to TRBJ2-1, with 8 bases identical to TRBD2. The CDR3 is made up of 13 amino acids. Germline lookup yields CDR1 SGHAT and CDR2 FQNNGV. V shed 5 bases and J 9 bases; nucleotides not matched to a gene: 6. CDR3 amino acids: CASSVGLESEQFF. CDR3 in DNA: TGTGCCAGCAGCGTGGGACTAGAGAGTGAGCAGTTCTTC.

In its sample, this clonotype was seen many times. The genes are TRBV6-2 or TRBV6-3 and TRBJ2-2; 7 bases map to TRBD2. CDR1 is MNHEY, CDR2 SVGEGT, per germline. The CDR3 has 14 residues. The V and J ends lost 9 bases and 2 bases, in that order; junction bases with no gene match: 6. The CDR3 region is CASGGLPNTGELFF. The CDR3 DNA reads as TGTGCCAGTGGGGGACTACCCAACACCGGGGAGCTGTTTTTT.

This clonotype was found many times. The chain combines TRBV12-3 or TRBV12-4 with TRBJ2-5; 8 bases align to TRBD1. The CDR3 length is 15 residues. The ends lost 6 bases at V and 1 base at J; junction bases unmatched: 7. The CDR3 loop is CASSPGTGTQETQYF. The DNA of the CDR3 is TGTGCCAGCAGCCCCGGGACAGGCACCCAAGAGACCCAGTACTTC.

To note about this clonotype: This may be a read error: a much more frequent sequence differs by one nucleotide. This chain joins TRBV2 and TRBJ2-1; TRBD2 is a possible D gene (5 bases). The CDR3 is 16 residues long. CDR1 SNHLY and CDR2 FYNNEI come from the germline V gene. DNA for the CDR3: TGTGCCAGCGGTGAAGCGCCGAGGGCCATGCAAAATGAGCAGTTCTTC. It specifies CASGEAPRAMQNEQFF.

This clonotype has ten or more counts. The chain has TRBV29-1 and TRBJ2-5; 10 bases fit TRBD2. In germline, CDR1 is SQVTM, CDR2 ANQGSEA. The CDR3 is 15 amino acids. Trimming cost V 4 bases and J 2 bases; bases outside gene matches: 7. The CDR3 sequence: CSVGERGGLQETQYF. The DNA of the CDR3 is TGCAGCGTTGGTGAGCGGGGGGGCCTTCAAGAGACCCAGTACTTC.

The chain carries TRBV7-3 and TRBJ2-5; tentative D call: TRBD2 (7 bases). This CDR3 region has 14 residues. Looked up from germline, CDR1 is SGHTA and CDR2 is FQGTGA. V lost 0 bases to trimming and J lost 5 bases, with 10 bases between them. In DNA, the CDR3 is TGTGCCAGCAGCTTAACGGGGGGGCGGGAGACCCAGTACTTC. Translating gives CASSLTGGRETQYF.

This clonotype was seen only a few times. This chain joins TRBV2 and TRBJ2-7; D ambiguous. Germline V gene data show CDR1 as SNHLY and CDR2 as FYNNEI. The V end was cut by 6 bases, the J end by 2 bases, with 11 bases between. The CDR3 is made up of 13 amino acids. This chain's CDR3 is CASRGIMAYEQYF. Here the CDR3 DNA reads TGTGCCAGCAGGGGGATCATGGCCTACGAGCAGTACTTC.

The sample holds many counts of this clonotype. This chain links TRBV20-1 with TRBJ1-1, with 10 bases that match TRBD1. The J segment lost 7 bases and the V segment lost 6 bases, leaving 11 bases of the junction unmatched. This CDR3 has 14 amino acids. Germline V gives CDR1 DFQATT, CDR2 SNEGSKA (reference sequence). DNA for the CDR3: TGCAGTGCCTTCTGGGACAGGGGAGTTGATGAAGCTTTCTTT. It translates to CSAFWDRGVDEAFF.

Notes on this clonotype: At one of its ends the junction is not consistent with the germline gene, which may arise from a read error. The chain carries TRBV20-1 and TRBJ2-7, with 7 positions matching TRBD1. In germline, CDR1 is DFQATT, CDR2 SNEGSKA (reference sequence). The length of the CDR3 is 14 residues. CDR3 in DNA: TGCAGTGCCTCGAGACCGGGACAGAGCTACAAGCAGTACTTC. Its translation: CSASRPGQSYKQYF.

This clonotype has at least ten counts. This rearrangement joins TRBV6-6 to TRBJ1-4, with TRBD1 identical over 7 bases. Trimming took 11 bases from V and 7 from J; bases not matched to a gene: 10. The germline gives CDR1 MNHNY, CDR2 SVGAGI (reference sequence). The CDR3 covers 13 residues. The DNA of the CDR3 is TGTGCCGCTCCAGAGGGGGCGGCTGAAAAACTGTTTTTT. Residues: CAAPEGAAEKLFF.

This chain joins TRBV4-2 and TRBJ2-5; D is undetermined. Germline values: CDR1 LGHNA, CDR2 YNFKEQ. V was shortened by 4 bases and J by 5 bases, with 8 bases between the two germline ends. The CDR3 extends over 12 amino acids. The CDR3 region is CASSLPEETQYF. DNA of the CDR3: TGTGCCAGCAGCCTCCCCGAGGAGACCCAGTACTTC.

This clonotype was detected many times. This chain links TRBV7-8 with TRBJ2-6; D gene unclear. Trimming removed 7 bases from V and 1 base from J, with 5 bases in between. There are 13 residues in the CDR3. CDR1 is SGHVS, CDR2 FQNEAQ, per germline. The CDR3 bases are TGTGCCAGCACATCATCTGGGGCCAACGTCCTGACTTTC. Amino acids: CASTSSGANVLTF.